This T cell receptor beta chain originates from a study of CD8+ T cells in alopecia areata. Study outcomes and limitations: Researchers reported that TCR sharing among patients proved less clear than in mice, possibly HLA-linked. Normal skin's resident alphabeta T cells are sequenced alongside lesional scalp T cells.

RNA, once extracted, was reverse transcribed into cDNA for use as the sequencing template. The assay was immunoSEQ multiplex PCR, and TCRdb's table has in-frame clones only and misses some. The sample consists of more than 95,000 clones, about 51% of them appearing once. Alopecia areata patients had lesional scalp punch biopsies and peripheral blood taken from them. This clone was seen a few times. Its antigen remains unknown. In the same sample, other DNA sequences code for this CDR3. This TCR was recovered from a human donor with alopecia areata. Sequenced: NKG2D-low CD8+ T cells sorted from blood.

CDR3 protein: CASSLDPGGYEQYF. The CDR3 nucleotides read TGTGCCAGCAGCTTAGATCCAGGGGGCTACGAGCAGTACTTC. The V call is TRBV7-9, the J call TRBJ2-7, with 7 bases lining up with TRBD1. V lost 1 base, J lost 3 bases, and 3 bases stayed unmatched. CDR1 is SEHNR, CDR2 FQNEAQ, per germline (reference sequence). CDR3 size: 14 residues.